Below, 4 T cell receptor beta chains from the same sample are listed, as sequenced in a study of blood T cell repertoires in COVID-19. TCRdb keeps only in-frame clones here, not all; method: immunoSEQ multiplex PCR. The profile shows just over 300,000 clones, 70% to 90% of them singletons. The sample taken for sequencing was PBMCs or T cells enriched from blood (not recorded which). The origin of the receptors is a woman aged 40 to 50 who had recovered from COVID-19.

The rearrangement uses TRBV5-1 and TRBJ1-1; D gene unclear. The germline gives CDR1 SGHRS, CDR2 YFSETQ. The CDR3 is made up of 14 amino acids. Trimming removed 1 base from V and 7 bases from J, with 14 bases in between. CDR3 loop: CASSLQALTHEAFF. CDR3 bases: TGCGCCAGCAGCTTGCAGGCGCTGACCCATGAAGCTTTCTTT.

In this sample, this clone turned up many times. The V gene is TRBV19, the J gene TRBJ1-2; 8 nucleotides line up with TRBD1. Germline V gene lookup returns CDR1 LNHDA and CDR2 SQIVND (reference sequence). V lost 5 bases to trimming and J lost 8 bases; unmatched junction nucleotides: 7. This CDR3 region has 13 residues. The CDR3 loop reads CASSSTTGGGYTF. The CDR3 DNA follows: TGTGCCAGTAGTTCTACCACAGGGGGAGGCTACACCTTC.

This chain joins TRBV6-5 and TRBJ2-1, with TRBD2 as a possible D gene (5 bases). Germline assignment: CDR1 MNHEY and CDR2 SVGAGI. There are 14 residues in the CDR3. The V gene lost 7 bases and the J gene lost 9 bases, with 19 bases spanning the gap. As DNA, the CDR3 is TGTGCCAGCACGGGGAGCCGACGCCGGAGTGAGCAGTTCTTC. Protein sequence: CASTGSRRRSEQFF.

The chain has TRBV27 and TRBJ1-4, with 9 bases fitting TRBD1. The V segment lost 2 bases and the J segment 15 bases; nucleotides outside the gene matches: 7. The CDR3 has 13 amino acids. Germline CDR1 is MNHEY and CDR2 is SMNVEV (reference sequence). The CDR3 DNA reads as TGTGCCAGCAGTTTAGGCCGGGACAGGGCGGTGTTTTTT. It is translated as CASSLGRDRAVFF.